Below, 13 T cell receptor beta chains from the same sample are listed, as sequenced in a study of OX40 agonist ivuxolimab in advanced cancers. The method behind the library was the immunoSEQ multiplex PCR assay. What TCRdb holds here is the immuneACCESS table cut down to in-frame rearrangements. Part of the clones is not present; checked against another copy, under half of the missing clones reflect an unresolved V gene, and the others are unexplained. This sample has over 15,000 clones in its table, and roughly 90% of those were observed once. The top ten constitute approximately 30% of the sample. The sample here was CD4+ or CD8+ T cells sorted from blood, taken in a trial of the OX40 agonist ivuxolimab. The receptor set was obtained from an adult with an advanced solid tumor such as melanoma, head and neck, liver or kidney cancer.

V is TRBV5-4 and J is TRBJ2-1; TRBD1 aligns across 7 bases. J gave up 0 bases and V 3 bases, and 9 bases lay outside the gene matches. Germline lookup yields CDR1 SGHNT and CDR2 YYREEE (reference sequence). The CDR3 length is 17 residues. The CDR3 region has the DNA TGTGCCAGCAGCTCGGGTTTGGGACAGAACTCCTACAATGAGCAGTTCTTC. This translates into CASSSGLGQNSYNEQFF.

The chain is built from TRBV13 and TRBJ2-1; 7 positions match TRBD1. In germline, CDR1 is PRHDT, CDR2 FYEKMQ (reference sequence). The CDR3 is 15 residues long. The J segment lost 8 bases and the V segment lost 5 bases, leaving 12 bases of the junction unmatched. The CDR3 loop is CASSQDGQGVDEQFF. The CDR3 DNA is TGTGCCAGCAGCCAGGATGGGCAGGGGGTGGATGAGCAGTTCTTC.

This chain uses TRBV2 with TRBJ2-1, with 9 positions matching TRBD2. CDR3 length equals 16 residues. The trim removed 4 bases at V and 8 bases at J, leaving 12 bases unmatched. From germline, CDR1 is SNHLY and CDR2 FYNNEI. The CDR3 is CASSGLAGSEGHEQFF. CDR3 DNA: TGTGCCAGCAGTGGGCTAGCGGGATCCGAGGGCCATGAGCAGTTCTTC.

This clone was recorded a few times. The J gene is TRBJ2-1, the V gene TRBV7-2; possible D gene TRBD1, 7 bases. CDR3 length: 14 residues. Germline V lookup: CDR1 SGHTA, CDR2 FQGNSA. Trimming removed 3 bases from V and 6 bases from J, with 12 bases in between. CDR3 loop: CASSFGGDSNEQFF. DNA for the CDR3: TGTGCCAGCAGCTTCGGAGGGGACAGCAATGAGCAGTTCTTC.

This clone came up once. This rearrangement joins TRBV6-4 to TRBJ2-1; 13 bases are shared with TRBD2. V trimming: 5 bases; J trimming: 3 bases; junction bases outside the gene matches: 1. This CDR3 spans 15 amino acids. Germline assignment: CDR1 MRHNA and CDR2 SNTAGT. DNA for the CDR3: TGTGCCAGCAGTCGACTAGCGGGAGGCTACAATGAGCAGTTCTTC. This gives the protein CASSRLAGGYNEQFF.

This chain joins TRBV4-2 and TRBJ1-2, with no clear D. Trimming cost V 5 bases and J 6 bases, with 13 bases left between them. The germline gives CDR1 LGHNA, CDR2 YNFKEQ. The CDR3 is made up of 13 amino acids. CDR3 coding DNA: TGTGCCAGCAGCTTAAGCCCATCGGATGGCTACACCTTC. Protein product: CASSLSPSDGYTF.

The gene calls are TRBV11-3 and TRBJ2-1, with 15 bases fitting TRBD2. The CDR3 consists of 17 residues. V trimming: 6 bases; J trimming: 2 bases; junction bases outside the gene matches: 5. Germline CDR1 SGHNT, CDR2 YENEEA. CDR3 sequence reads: CASSPGLAGGPYNEQFF. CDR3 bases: TGTGCCAGCAGTCCGGGACTAGCGGGAGGTCCCTACAATGAGCAGTTCTTC.

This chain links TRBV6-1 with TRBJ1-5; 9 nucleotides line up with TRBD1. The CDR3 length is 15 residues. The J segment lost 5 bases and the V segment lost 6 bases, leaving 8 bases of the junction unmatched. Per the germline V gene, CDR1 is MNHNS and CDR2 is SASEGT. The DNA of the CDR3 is TGTGCCAGCAGAGAGGGACAGGGAGTCCATCAGCCCCAGCATTTT. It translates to CASREGQGVHQPQHF.

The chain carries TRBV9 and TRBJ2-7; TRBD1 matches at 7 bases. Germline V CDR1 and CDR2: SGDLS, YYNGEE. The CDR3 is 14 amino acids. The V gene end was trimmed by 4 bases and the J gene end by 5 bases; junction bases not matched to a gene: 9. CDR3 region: CASSPGDRPDEQYF. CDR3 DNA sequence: TGTGCCAGCAGCCCTGGGGACAGACCCGACGAGCAGTACTTC.

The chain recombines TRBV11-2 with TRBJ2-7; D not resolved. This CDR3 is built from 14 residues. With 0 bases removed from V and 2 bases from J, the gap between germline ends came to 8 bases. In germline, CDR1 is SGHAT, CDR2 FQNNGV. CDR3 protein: CASSLESRPYEQYF. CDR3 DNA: TGTGCCAGCAGCTTAGAGTCTCGGCCCTACGAGCAGTACTTC.

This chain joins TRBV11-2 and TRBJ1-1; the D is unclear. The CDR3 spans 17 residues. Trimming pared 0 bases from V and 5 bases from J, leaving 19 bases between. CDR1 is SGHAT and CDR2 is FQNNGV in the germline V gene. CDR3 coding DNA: TGTGCCAGCAGCTTAGATCAAGTAAATCCCCTAGGGACTGAAGCTTTCTTT. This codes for CASSLDQVNPLGTEAFF.

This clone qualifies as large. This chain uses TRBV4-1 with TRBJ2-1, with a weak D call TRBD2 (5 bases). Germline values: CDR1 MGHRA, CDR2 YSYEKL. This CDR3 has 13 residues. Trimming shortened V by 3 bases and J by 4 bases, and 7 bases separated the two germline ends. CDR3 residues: CASSHDYYNEQFF. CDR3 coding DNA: TGCGCCAGCAGCCACGACTATTACAATGAGCAGTTCTTC.

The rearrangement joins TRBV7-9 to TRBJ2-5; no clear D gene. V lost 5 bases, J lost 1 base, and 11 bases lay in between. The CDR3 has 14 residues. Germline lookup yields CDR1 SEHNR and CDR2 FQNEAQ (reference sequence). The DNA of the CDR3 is TGTGCCAGCAGCCTCCAACTCCCCCAAGAGACCCAGTACTTC. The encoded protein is CASSLQLPQETQYF.